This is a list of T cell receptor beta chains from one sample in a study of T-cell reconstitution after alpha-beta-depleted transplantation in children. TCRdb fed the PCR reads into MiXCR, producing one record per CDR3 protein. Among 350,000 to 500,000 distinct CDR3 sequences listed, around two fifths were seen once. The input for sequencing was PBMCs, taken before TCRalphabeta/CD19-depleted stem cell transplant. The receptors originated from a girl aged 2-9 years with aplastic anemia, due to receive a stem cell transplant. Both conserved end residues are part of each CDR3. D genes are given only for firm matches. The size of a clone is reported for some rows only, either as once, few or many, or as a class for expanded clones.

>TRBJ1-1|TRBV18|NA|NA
TGTGCCAGCTCATCCGGATTCACTGAAGCTTTCTTT
CASSSGFTEAFF
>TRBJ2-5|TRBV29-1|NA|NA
TGCAGCGTTTATGAGGGCGAGACCCAGTACTTC
CSVYEGETQYF
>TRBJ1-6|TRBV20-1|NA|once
TGCAGTGCTAGAGATCCTACGGCAGGGCCTAGTTCACCCCTCCACTTT
CSARDPTAGPSSPLHF
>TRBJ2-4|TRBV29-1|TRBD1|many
TGCAGCGACAACCTCAGGGGGCGCGGCATTCAGTACTTC
CSDNLRGRGIQYF
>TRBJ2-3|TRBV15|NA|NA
TGTGCCACCAGCAGAGGTACCACAGATACGCAGTATTTT
CATSRGTTDTQYF
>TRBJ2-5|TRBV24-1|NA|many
TGTGCCACCAGTGAGGGGGCCTTCCCAAGGGAGACCCAGTACTTC
CATSEGAFPRETQYF
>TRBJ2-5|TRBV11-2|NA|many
TGTGCCAGCAGCCAGGGACTGCAAGAGACCCAGTACTTC
CASSQGLQETQYF
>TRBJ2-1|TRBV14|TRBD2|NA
TGTGCCAGCAGCCACGAGGGGAAAGGACTAGCGGGGTATGAGCAGTTCTTC
CASSHEGKGLAGYEQFF
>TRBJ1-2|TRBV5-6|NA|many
TGTGCCAGCAGCTTTGGGGTCCTAGAAACTGGCTACACCTTC
CASSFGVLETGYTF
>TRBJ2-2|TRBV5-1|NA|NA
TGCGCCAGCAGCTTGAACAGGGAGCCCACCGGGGAGCTGTTTTTT
CASSLNREPTGELFF
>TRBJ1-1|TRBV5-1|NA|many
TGCGCCAGCAGCCCGGGACACGACACTGAAGCTTTCTTT
CASSPGHDTEAFF
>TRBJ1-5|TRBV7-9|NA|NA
TGTGCCTTAGGGCAGGGAAATCAGCCCCAGCATTTT
CALGQGNQPQHF
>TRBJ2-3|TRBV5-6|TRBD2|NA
TGTGCCAGCAGCTTGATGGCTAGCGGGCCGGATACGCAGTATTTT
CASSLMASGPDTQYF
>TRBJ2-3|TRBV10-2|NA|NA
TGCGCCAGCAATAGCGGGCTCAGGGGAGATACGCAGTATTTT
CASNSGLRGDTQYF
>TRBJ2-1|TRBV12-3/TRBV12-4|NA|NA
TGTGCCAGCAGCCGAGGACTAAATGACTTGGATGAGCAGTTCTTC
CASSRGLNDLDEQFF
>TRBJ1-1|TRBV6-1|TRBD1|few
TGTGCCAGCAGACTAGGGACAGGGGGCGGCCACACTGAAGCTTTCTTT
CASRLGTGGGHTEAFF
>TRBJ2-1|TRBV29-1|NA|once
TGCAGCGTTGAATATCGCGGGAAAGGCTCCTACAATGAGCAGTTCTTC
CSVEYRGKGSYNEQFF
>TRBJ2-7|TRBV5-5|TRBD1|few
TGTGCCAGCAGCTTGGAGCCGCGGGACAGGGGGTTCTACGAGCAGTACTTC
CASSLEPRDRGFYEQYF
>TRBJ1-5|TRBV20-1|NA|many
TGCAGTGCTAGAGGGAGGGCCTCGAATCAGCCCCAGCATTTT
CSARGRASNQPQHF
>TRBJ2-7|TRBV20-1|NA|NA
TGCAGTGCTCGTAGCTCGGGAGACGCCCACTACGAGCAGTACTTC
CSARSSGDAHYEQYF
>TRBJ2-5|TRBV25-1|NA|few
TGTGCCAGCAGCGACGGATTGAGTGAGACCCAGTACTTC
CASSDGLSETQYF
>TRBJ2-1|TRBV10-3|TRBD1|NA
TGTGCCATCAGAAACACAGGGGAAAATGAGCAGTTCTTC
CAIRNTGENEQFF
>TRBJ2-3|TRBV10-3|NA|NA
TGTGCCATCAGTGAGAAAGCCCTGGGGACAGATACGCAGTATTTT
CAISEKALGTDTQYF
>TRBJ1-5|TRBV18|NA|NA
TGTGCCAGCTCACCACCAGGGATCGGCCAGCCCCAGCATTTT
CASSPPGIGQPQHF
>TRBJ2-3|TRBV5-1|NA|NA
TGCGCCAGCAGCGGACTGGCCGCTGGCACAGATACGCAGTATTTT
CASSGLAAGTDTQYF
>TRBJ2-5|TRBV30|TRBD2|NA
TGTGCCTGGAGTCACTTAGCGGGATCGGAGACCCAGTACTTC
CAWSHLAGSETQYF
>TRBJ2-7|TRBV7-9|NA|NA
TGTGCCAGCAGCCGCAGTGAATCCTACGAGCAGTACTTC
CASSRSESYEQYF
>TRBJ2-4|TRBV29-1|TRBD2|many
TGCAGCGTTGGCGGGGGGAGGAACATTCAGTACTTC
CSVGGGRNIQYF
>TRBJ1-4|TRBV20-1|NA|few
TGCAGTGCTAGGGCTTACAATGAAAAACTGTTTTTT
CSARAYNEKLFF
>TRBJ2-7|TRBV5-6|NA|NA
TGTGCCAGCGGTCTTGGTGGGAACTACGAGCAGTACTTC
CASGLGGNYEQYF
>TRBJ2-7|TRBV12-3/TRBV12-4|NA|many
TGTGCCAGCAGTTTAGACCGGGCACAGGAGCAGTACTTC
CASSLDRAQEQYF
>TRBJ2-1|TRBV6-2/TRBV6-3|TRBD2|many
TGTGCCAGCGTGGATTTAGCGGGAGTCTCCTACAATGAGCAGTTCTTC
CASVDLAGVSYNEQFF
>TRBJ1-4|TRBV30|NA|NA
TGTGCCTGGAGTGTACGTGGTCGGGTAGATGAAAAACTGTTTTTT
CAWSVRGRVDEKLFF
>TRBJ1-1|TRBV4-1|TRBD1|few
TGCGCCAGCAGCCAACGTTCGACAGGGGTGAACACTGAAGCTTTCTTT
CASSQRSTGVNTEAFF
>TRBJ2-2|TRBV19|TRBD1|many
TGTGCCAGTAGTAGGGGACAGCCGAACACCGGGGAGCTGTTTTTT
CASSRGQPNTGELFF
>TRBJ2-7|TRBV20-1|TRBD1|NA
TGCAGTGCCTCGGGACAGGGTTTCTACGAGCAGTACTTC
CSASGQGFYEQYF
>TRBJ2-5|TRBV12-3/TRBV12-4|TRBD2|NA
TGTGCCAGCAGTTTACCTAGCGGCCAAGACCAACAGAGCCAGTACTTC
CASSLPSGQDQQSQYF
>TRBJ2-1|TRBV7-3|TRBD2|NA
TGTGCCAGCAGCCCTAAGGGGTTGAGGACTAGCGGGATTCATGAGCAGTTCTTC
CASSPKGLRTSGIHEQFF
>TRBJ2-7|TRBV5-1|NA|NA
TGCGCCAGCAGCTTGGGGGCAGGGGATCCCTACGAGCAGTACTTC
CASSLGAGDPYEQYF
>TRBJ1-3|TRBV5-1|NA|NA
TGCGCCAGCAGCTTGTCGGTCTCATACTCTGGAAACACCATATATTTT
CASSLSVSYSGNTIYF
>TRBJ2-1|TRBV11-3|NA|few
TGTGCCAGCAGCTTTGGTGCGACTACCCTAGCGGAGCAGTTCTTC
CASSFGATTLAEQFF
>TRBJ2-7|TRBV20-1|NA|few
TGCAGTGCTAGAGGGAAGCATCTGGGCGTCCTAGACGAGCAGTACTTC
CSARGKHLGVLDEQYF
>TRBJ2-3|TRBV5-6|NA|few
TGTGCCAGCAGCTCTCGCGGGACATTGCACCAGACGCAGTATTTT
CASSSRGTLHQTQYF
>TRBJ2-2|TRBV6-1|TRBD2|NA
TGTGCCAGCATGGCGGGAGGGCCTTACACCGGGGAGCTGTTTTTT
CASMAGGPYTGELFF
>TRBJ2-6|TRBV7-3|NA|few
TGTGCCAGCAGCCTAGGCATGGCTGGGGCCAACGTCCTGACTTTC
CASSLGMAGANVLTF
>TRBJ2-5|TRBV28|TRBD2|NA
TGTGCCAGCAGTATGGGACTAGCGGGAGGGCAGCAAGAGACCCAGTACTTC
CASSMGLAGGQQETQYF
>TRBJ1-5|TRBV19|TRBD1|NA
TGTGCCAGTAGTCGGACAGGTGCGGTATGGCCCCAGCATTTT
CASSRTGAVWPQHF
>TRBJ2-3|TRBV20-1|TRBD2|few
TGCAGTGCCTCCGAGGGACTAGCGGGAGATACGCAGTATTTT
CSASEGLAGDTQYF
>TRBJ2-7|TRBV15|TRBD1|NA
TGTGCCACCAGCAGAGCGTTATTCGGGACAGCCGCCTACGAGCAGTACTTC
CATSRALFGTAAYEQYF
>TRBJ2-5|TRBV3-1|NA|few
TGTGCCAGCAGCCAAGGTACCCCGGGCGGGACCCAGTACTTC
CASSQGTPGGTQYF
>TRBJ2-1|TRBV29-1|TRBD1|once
TGCAGCGGGCTGGGACAGGGAGGGTACAATGAGCAGTTCTTC
CSGLGQGGYNEQFF
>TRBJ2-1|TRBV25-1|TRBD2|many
TGTGCCAGCAGTGGGAGGGCTACCGGACTAGCGGGAGTCGCTGGTGAGCAGTTCTTC
CASSGRATGLAGVAGEQFF
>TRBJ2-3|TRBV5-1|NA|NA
TGCGCCAGCAGCTTGGTAGCGCGAGATGATACGCAGTATTTT
CASSLVARDDTQYF